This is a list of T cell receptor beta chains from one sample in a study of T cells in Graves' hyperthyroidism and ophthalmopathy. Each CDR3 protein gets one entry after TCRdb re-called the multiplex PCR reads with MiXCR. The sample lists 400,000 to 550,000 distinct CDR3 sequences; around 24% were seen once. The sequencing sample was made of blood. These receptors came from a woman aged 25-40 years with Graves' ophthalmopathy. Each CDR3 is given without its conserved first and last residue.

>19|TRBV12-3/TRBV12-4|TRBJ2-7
ASSLLGFNWASGGYSYEQY
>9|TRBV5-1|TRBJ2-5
ASSIKETQY
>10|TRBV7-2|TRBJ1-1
ANRILSTEAF
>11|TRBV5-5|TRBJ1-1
ASIQMSGQGAF
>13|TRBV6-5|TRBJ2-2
ASSYTQGAGGELF
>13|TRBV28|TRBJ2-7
ATLSQDRGSYEQY
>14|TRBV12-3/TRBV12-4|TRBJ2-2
ASRAREGRNTGELF
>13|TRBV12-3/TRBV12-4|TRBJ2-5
ASSAGTSGVETQY
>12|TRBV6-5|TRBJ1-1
ASSYAHLNTEAF
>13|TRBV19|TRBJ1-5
ASSIGPLSNQPQH
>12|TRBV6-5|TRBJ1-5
ASSPVITDQPQH
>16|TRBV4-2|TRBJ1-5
ASSQGWDERYSNQPQH
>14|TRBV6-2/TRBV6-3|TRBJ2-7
ASSYLRTGGEYEQY
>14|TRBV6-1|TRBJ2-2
ASSEVGTANPGELF
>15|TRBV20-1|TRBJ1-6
SARDDGQGLYNSPLH
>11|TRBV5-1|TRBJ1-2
ASSGGGNYGYT
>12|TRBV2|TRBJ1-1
ASIRDLVNTEAF
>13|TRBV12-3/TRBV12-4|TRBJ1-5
ASSPMGQFGLPQH
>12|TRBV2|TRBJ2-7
ASRRQGVGYEQY
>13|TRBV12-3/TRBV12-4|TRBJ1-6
ASRRGQQINSPLH
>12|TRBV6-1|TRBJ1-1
ASSEALWGDEAF
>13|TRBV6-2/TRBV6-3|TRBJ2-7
ASSSPGTRNYEQY
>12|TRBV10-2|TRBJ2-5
ASSAGGSEKTQY
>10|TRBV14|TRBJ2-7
ASSQVEHEQY
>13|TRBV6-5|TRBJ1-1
ASSYSRPRGTEAF
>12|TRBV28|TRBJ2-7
ASSESGRVGEQY
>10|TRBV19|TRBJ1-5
ASNQGNQPQH
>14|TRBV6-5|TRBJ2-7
ASSLPQTESSYEQY
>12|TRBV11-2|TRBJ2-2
ASSFDRVAGELF
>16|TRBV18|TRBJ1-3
ASSARAGIQTSGNTIY
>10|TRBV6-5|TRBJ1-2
ASNSLVLGYT
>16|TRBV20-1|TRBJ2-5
SASLTSGGANFQETQY
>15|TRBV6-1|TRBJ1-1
ASRSLQGQGEDTEAF
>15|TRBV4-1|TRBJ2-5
ASSQEGGLAGKETQY
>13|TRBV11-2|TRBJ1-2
ASSLMGRDYYGYT